These 5 T cell receptor beta chains share one sample of origin, sequenced in a study of glioma-infiltrating T cells after dendritic cell vaccination. The data were produced by immunoSEQ multiplex PCR, yet TCRdb's version contains in-frame clones alone and is incomplete. The repertoire holds approximately 82,000 clones, with 80% to 90% as singletons. The material was blood, obtained before dendritic cell vaccination. Every receptor here comes from a human donor with glioblastoma.

This clone was seen only once. This sequence joins TRBV6-1 and TRBJ2-5; D uncertain. Deletions cut 0 bases from V and 5 bases from J, with 13 bases between. This CDR3 comprises 15 residues. Per germline, CDR1 MNHNS and CDR2 SASEGT. The CDR3 protein is CASSEAGQPRETQYF. DNA of the CDR3: TGTGCCAGCAGTGAAGCAGGCCAGCCTAGGGAGACCCAGTACTTC.

In its sample, this clone was seen once. V gene TRBV29-1 combines with J gene TRBJ2-3; possible D gene TRBD2, 5 bases. Germline loops: CDR1 SQVTM, CDR2 ANQGSEA. V lost 6 bases to trimming and J lost 4 bases, with 23 bases between them. The CDR3 is 16 residues long. The CDR3 reads CSVDGTTSSRADTQYF. The CDR3 region has the DNA TGCAGCGTCGATGGAACCACTAGTTCTAGAGCAGATACGCAGTATTTT.

The chain is built from TRBV4-1 and TRBJ2-4; D remains ambiguous. V shed 3 bases and J shed 4 bases, with 10 bases lying between them. Germline V lookup: CDR1 MGHRA, CDR2 YSYEKL. The length of the CDR3 is 14 residues. The CDR3: CASSQPRGKNIQYF. The CDR3 DNA is TGCGCCAGCAGCCAGCCCCGAGGAAAAAACATTCAGTACTTC.

The CDR3 loop reads CASSPGASGSYEQYF. The CDR3 coding sequence is TGTGCCAGCAGCCCGGGGGCTAGCGGGAGTTACGAGCAGTACTTC. V gene TRBV6-5 combines with J gene TRBJ2-5; TRBD2 aligns across 10 bases. TRBJ2-7 explains the end of the DNA better; the J call may be wrong. The CDR3 covers 15 residues. The germline CDR1 and CDR2 sequences are MNHEY and SVGAGI.

V and J are TRBV7-3 and TRBJ2-1; 9 bases map to TRBD1. The CDR3 spans 14 residues. Trimming took 3 bases from V and 9 from J; bases not matched to a gene: 6. CDR1 is SGHTA, CDR2 FQGTGA, per germline. The CDR3 reads CASSLTGGTGEQFF. DNA of the CDR3: TGTGCCAGCAGCTTGACAGGGGGGACAGGTGAGCAGTTCTTC.